Shown below are 5 T cell receptor beta chains from a single sample sequenced in a study of T-cell memory formation after mild COVID-19 (dated by TCRdb to the early 2020s). Libraries came from 5' RACE. The sample was run on an Illumina NovaSeq 6000. TCRdb applied fastp at Q25 and MiXCR to the public reads, then kept only in-frame beta chains. Every distinct CDR3 protein forms one entry, paired with its most common genes and DNA. In all, the sample holds fewer than 400,000 distinct CDR3 sequences, and roughly 13% of those were seen once. The ten largest clones capture over 20% of the sample. Material for sequencing was PBMCs or a T cell subset sorted from them (not recorded which). The receptors stem from a man between 18 and 29 years old who had mild COVID-19 (a few samples of this study predate the infection). The sample titles of this study are shuffled in the database, so cell type and time point are left out; the donor was told from shared clones.

This clonotype was recorded many times. The chain joins TRBV4-1 to TRBJ2-7; TRBD2 is a possible D gene (5 bases). Germline CDR1 and CDR2: MGHRA and YSYEKL. This CDR3 has 14 amino acids. V was clipped by 0 bases and J by 6 bases, with 12 bases between them. The CDR3 DNA is TGCGCCAGCAGCCAAGATCAACGGGGAACCGAGCAGTACTTC. This codes for CASSQDQRGTEQYF.

This clonotype has just a few counts. The gene calls are TRBV19 and TRBJ2-1; 7 bases line up with TRBD2. The CDR3 sequence is 14 residues long. Germline CDR1 and CDR2: LNHDA and SQIVND (reference sequence). V trimming: 9 bases; J trimming: 10 bases; junction bases outside the gene matches: 15. CDR3 region: CASRQPGTTREQFF. CDR3 in DNA: TGTGCCAGCCGGCAACCGGGGACTACACGGGAGCAGTTCTTC.

Only a few counts were recorded for this clonotype. The chain has TRBV11-2 and TRBJ2-1; no definite D call. Per germline, CDR1 SGHAT and CDR2 FQNNGV. With 4 bases removed from V and 9 bases from J, the gap between germline ends came to 13 bases. CDR3 length: 13 residues. CDR3 coding DNA: TGTGCCAGCAGCTCGCAACCACAGTCTGAGCAGTTCTTC. It translates to CASSSQPQSEQFF.

This clonotype was seen more than once but under ten times. CDR3 protein: CSAQSDRAETQYF. The DNA for the CDR3 is TGCAGTGCCCAGTCGGACAGGGCGGAGACCCAGTACTTC. The chain carries TRBV20-1 and TRBJ2-5; 8 nucleotides align to TRBD1. The V segment lost 6 bases and the J segment 5 bases; nucleotides outside the gene matches: 8. The CDR3 is 13 amino acids. CDR1 is DFQATT and CDR2 is SNEGSKA in the germline V gene (reference sequence).

This clonotype has just a few counts. This chain links TRBV10-3 with TRBJ1-5; 7 positions agree with TRBD1. This CDR3 spans 14 amino acids. Germline trimming cut 6 bases from V and 6 bases from J; bases unmatched to any gene: 8. Germline CDR1 ENHRY, CDR2 SYGVKD. This CDR3 is CAISPDREGQPQHF. The CDR3 DNA follows: TGTGCCATCAGCCCAGACAGGGAGGGTCAGCCCCAGCATTTT.